The T cell receptor (beta chain) described here comes from a study of shared clonotypes between healthy human individuals. Study observations and caveats: Rarefaction demonstrated incomplete sorted-subset sequencing despite large depth. Compared with memory subsets, naive subsets generally had larger estimated richness. Unshared clonotypes carried lower generation probabilities than those common to all four donors.

Remarks on this clone: Its specificity is unknown. This specimen includes other DNA sequences encoding the same CDR3.

The CDR3 has 14 residues. Trimming cost V 0 bases and J 2 bases, with 9 bases left between them. CDR1 is SGHRS, CDR2 YFSETQ, per germline. Clones were sequenced by immunoSEQ multiplex PCR, and TCRdb holds only the in-frame ones, with some missing. The top ten clones hold 0.3% of a sample with some 580,000 clones, roughly 98% of them seen once. Terminally differentiated effector memory CD45RA+ cells were left out of the naive CD8 fraction, which was CD45RO-negative and positively selected for CCR7. This sequence originates from a man between 25 and 39 years old in good health. The material sequenced was naive CD8+ T cells sorted from blood. The rearrangement links TRBV5-1 to TRBJ2-7, with unresolved D. The CDR3 DNA reads as TGCGCCAGCAGCTTGGAAGGCAGGACCTACGAGCAGTACTTC. It codes for CASSLEGRTYEQYF.